This T cell receptor (beta chain) is drawn from a study of T-cell memory formation after mild COVID-19 (dated by TCRdb to 2020 to 2023). General notes on the study: TCR sequence clusters from the two donors were found to be largely donor specific. In a couple of donors, T-cell clones that expanded and contracted after mild COVID-19 were followed by sequencing TCRalpha and TCRbeta repertoires longitudinally. Two young, previously healthy adult volunteers, one female and one male, were included in the cohort.

Trimming at the junction amounts to 3 bases on V and 5 bases on J, and the germline ends lie 16 bases apart. From the germline V gene (reference sequence), CDR1 is SSHAT and CDR2 is FNYEAQ. The CDR3 spans 15 residues, from the cysteine through the phenylalanine. Only the CDR3 portion is preserved as DNA: 45 bases, with reading frame beginning at the first base. These reads were obtained on an Illumina NovaSeq 6000. TCRalpha and TCRbeta cDNA libraries were constructed by 5'RACE with constant-segment primers, with sample barcodes and unique molecular identifiers being introduced. RNA was extracted from every sample with Trizol reagent. Library amplification was performed in two PCR steps, and a second sample barcode and Illumina TruSeq adapters were introduced in the second step. The libraries were sequenced on an Illumina NovaSeq using 2 x 150 bp paired-end reads. Processing in the source paper ran as follows. With migec v1.2.7, reads were demultiplexed and then collapsed into UMI-guided consensus sequences. With mixcr v2.1.11, UMI consensuses were aligned to TRA and TRB V and J templates and assembled into clonotypes. A clonotype was counted as expanded or contracted only when both edgeR and NoisET called the clonotype significant, with the noise models trained on biological replicates. For edgeR calls, the thresholds were a false discovery rate-adjusted p below 0.01 and a log2 fold-change of 1. As an exploratory analysis of dynamics, max-normalized trajectories of the 1000 most abundant clonotypes were examined by PCA with hierarchical clustering. Separately sequenced CD4+ and CD8+ repertoires were used to assign a CD4 or CD8 phenotype to each responding clone. TCRdb reanalyzed the raw reads on its own, using fastp at Q25 for trimming and MiXCR for clone calling, and kept in-frame beta chains. CDR3 protein duplicates are merged, each entry listing the most common genes and DNA. None of the V and J calls come from the authors' own analysis; TCRdb made them. The sample table holds 270,000 or so distinct CDR3 sequences, of which approximately 16% were seen once. The ten top clones hold approximately 20% of the sample.

PBMCs were isolated by Ficoll-Paque density gradient centrifugation. The paper as a whole reports these results and caveats: Balanced CD4/CD8 phenotypes were observed for clones contracting from day 15 to 85, whereas a bias towards CD4+ was observed for a second wave of clones expanding from day 15 to 37. The study included only a couple of mild cases, and larger cohorts that include severe cases with pre-infection samples were judged to be necessary. SARS-CoV-2 specificity of the second-wave clones peaking on day 37 was not confirmed. Contracting CD4+ clones turned up mainly in the CM and EM memory subsets, whereas EMRA was where CD8+ clones were enriched. The detection of some responding clones in pre-infection memory suggests that pre-existing cross-reactive memory T cells joined the SARS-CoV-2 response.

This clonotype was seen once. The antigen it recognizes is unknown. Per-base qualities were not stored, and no clone one base away is much larger. One read is thin evidence. This TCR was sampled from a man in his late teens or twenties who had mild COVID-19 (a few samples of this study predate the infection). The sample titles of this study are shuffled in the database, so cell type and time point are left out; the donor was told from shared clones. The chain is assembled from TRBV7-7 and TRBJ2-5; the D gene cannot be resolved beyond TRBD1 or TRBD2, each matching 6 bases. Sequencing was done on a sample of PBMCs or a T cell subset sorted from them (not recorded which). This receptor carries the CDR3 CASSLTRGPAETQYF. Read as DNA, the sequence is TGTGCCAGCAGCTTGACCCGGGGGCCCGCGGAGACCCAGTACTTC.